This T cell receptor (beta chain) derives from a study of T-cell memory formation after mild COVID-19. Study-level information: TCR clusters were mostly confined to one donor each.

V lost 4 bases to trimming and J lost 2 bases, with 10 bases between them. The CDR3 consists of 14 residues. Germline loops: CDR1 SGHTA, CDR2 FQGTGA. Regarding the study as a whole: Pre-infection memory showed some responding clones, and this suggested that cross-reactive memory joined. The authors did not confirm SARS-CoV-2 specificity of second-wave clones peaking day 37.

A single record per CDR3 protein comes from TCRdb applying MiXCR to the 5' RACE reads. Among about 81,000 distinct CDR3 sequences listed, roughly 25% were seen once. To note about this clonotype: What it recognizes is unknown.

The clonotype was recovered from a man aged 18 to 35 who had mild COVID-19 (a few samples of this study predate the infection). Cell type and time point are not known. Sequenced sample: PBMCs or a T cell subset sorted from them (not recorded which). V is TRBV7-3 and J is TRBJ2-3; D ambiguous. The CDR3 bases are TGTGCCAGCAGCTCCGCCGGATTCACAGATACGCAGTATTTT. Its protein product is CASSSAGFTDTQYF.